Listed below are T cell receptor beta chains from one sample, sequenced in a study of cytomegalovirus exposure and HLA in healthy donors. Profiling relied on immunoSEQ multiplex PCR, and the TCRdb table lists in-frame clones only, not all of them. In the table there are some 99,000 clones, approximately 69% of which are singletons. Sequencing was done on a sample of PBMCs. The receptors were sampled from a female donor in good health and CMV-seronegative. Each CDR3 is given with its conserved first and last residue. D genes are given only for firm matches. For some rows the clone size is stated as once, few or many, or as a class when expanded; others skip it.

TRBV7-6	.	.	TRBJ2-7	TGTGCCAGCAGCTTAGGTGGAGAAAGCTCCTACGAGCAGTACTTC	CASSLGGESSYEQYF
TRBV7-6	.	.	TRBJ2-7	TGTGCCAGCAGTCCAGGGGGGTACGAGCAGTACTTC	CASSPGGYEQYF
TRBV19	.	TRBD1	TRBJ2-1	TGTGCCAGTAGTACCTGGACAGGGGGCTACAATGAGCAGTTCTTC	CASSTWTGGYNEQFF
TRBV30	.	TRBD2	TRBJ2-5	TGTGCCTGGAAAGGGTCCCAGCGGGGGGGTCAAGAGACCCAGTACTTC	CAWKGSQRGGQETQYF
TRBV29-1	.	.	TRBJ1-1	TGCAGCGCCCAGAGGAAGCTCCTGACTGAAGCTTTCTTT	CSAQRKLLTEAFF
TRBV7-9	few	.	TRBJ1-2	TGTGCCAGCAACCTAACAGTTTCCATCTATGGCTACACCTTC	CASNLTVSIYGYTF
TRBV15	.	TRBD2	TRBJ2-1	TGTGCCACCAGCAGACGGGGGGGCGTCGACAATGAGCAGTTCTTC	CATSRRGGVDNEQFF
TRBV7-2	.	TRBD2	TRBJ2-5	TGTGCCAGCTCCATGGGACGGGGGGAAGGGACCCAGTACTTC	CASSMGRGEGTQYF
TRBV5-1	.	TRBD2	TRBJ2-7	TGCGCCAGCAGCTTTTTCCTAGCGGGCAGCTCCTACGAGCAGTACTTC	CASSFFLAGSSYEQYF
TRBV15	once	.	TRBJ1-2	TGTGCCACCAGCAGAGATCAGTCGGCGGTAGCCGGCTACACCTTC	CATSRDQSAVAGYTF
TRBV7-9	.	TRBD2	TRBJ2-1	TGTGCCAGCAGCTTCCCGATAGCGGGAGGGGAAGGGAATGAGCAGTTCTTC	CASSFPIAGGEGNEQFF
TRBV9	.	TRBD1	TRBJ1-1	TGTGCCAGCAGTTTGGGACAGGGTGACTTGGGCACTGAAGCTTTCTTT	CASSLGQGDLGTEAFF
TRBV7-2	.	TRBD2	TRBJ2-3	TGTGCCAGCAGCTTAAGAGGGACTAGCGGTAGCACAGATACGCAGTATTTT	CASSLRGTSGSTDTQYF
TRBV6-5	few	TRBD2	TRBJ2-1	TGTGCCAGCAGGGTGTTGGCTAGCGGGAGTGACGAGCAGTTCTTC	CASRVLASGSDEQFF
TRBV7-9	.	TRBD1	TRBJ1-1	TGTGCCAGCAGCTTCTACGGGACAGGGTCGTACACTGAAGCTTTCTTT	CASSFYGTGSYTEAFF
TRBV27	.	.	TRBJ1-6	TGTGCCAGCAGTTTTCGGGGTTATAATTCACCCCTCCACTTT	CASSFRGYNSPLHF
TRBV20-1	.	.	TRBJ1-1	TGCAGTGCCCAGACAGGCCCTGAAGCTTTCTTT	CSAQTGPEAFF
TRBV5-6	few	TRBD1	TRBJ2-1	TGTGCCAGCAGTTTGACAGGGAATGAGCAGTTCTTC	CASSLTGNEQFF
TRBV2	few	.	TRBJ2-1	TGTGCCAGCAGCTACGACCCGGGAAATAAGTTCTTC	CASSYDPGNKFF
TRBV6-1	.	TRBD2	TRBJ2-7	TGTGCCAGCAGTGTAGGACTAGCGATCGAGCAGTACTTC	CASSVGLAIEQYF
TRBV7-2	.	TRBD2	TRBJ2-1	TGTGCCAGCAGCTTAGCCCCCGGAGCGGGGGGGGCTCTCAATGAGCAGTTCTTC	CASSLAPGAGGALNEQFF
TRBV4-1	.	.	TRBJ1-1	TGCGCCAGCAGCCAAGAGGTTTCGGGAGGGGAAGCTTTCTTT	CASSQEVSGGEAFF
TRBV5-1	few	TRBD1	TRBJ2-7	TGCGCCAGCAGCTTGCCTGGGACAGGGTTCTCCTACGAGCAGTACTTC	CASSLPGTGFSYEQYF
TRBV13	.	TRBD1	TRBJ2-7	TGTGCCAGCAGCTCCGGACAGGGGACCTACGAGCAGTACTTC	CASSSGQGTYEQYF
TRBV7-9	few	.	TRBJ1-1	TGTGCCAGCAGCTTAGAAGTTCGGAGCACTGAAGCTTTCTTT	CASSLEVRSTEAFF
TRBV18	.	TRBD1	TRBJ1-1	TGTGCCAGCTCAGGGGACAGGAACACTGAAGCTTTCTTT	CASSGDRNTEAFF
TRBV6-4	.	TRBD2	TRBJ2-5	TGTGCCAGCAGCTCGGGACTAGCGGGGGGGCACTACGAGACCCAGTACTTC	CASSSGLAGGHYETQYF
TRBV18	once	.	TRBJ2-7	TGTGCCAGCTCACCGGACAGCGGCGAGCAGTACTTC	CASSPDSGEQYF
TRBV5-1	.	.	TRBJ2-7	TGCGCCAGCAGTCGGGAGCCGCCAAACTCCTACGAGCAGTACTTC	CASSREPPNSYEQYF
TRBV9	.	.	TRBJ1-1	TGTGCCAGCAGCGTAGGGGGCTCGAACACTGAAGCTTTCTTT	CASSVGGSNTEAFF
TRBV4-1	.	TRBD1	TRBJ1-2	TGCGCCAGCAGCCCTGGGGACAGGGAACAGTTAGGCTATGGCTACACCTTC	CASSPGDREQLGYGYTF
TRBV6-1	.	.	TRBJ1-2	TGTGCCAGCAGTACCCGATCGGGGGATTATGGCTACACCTTC	CASSTRSGDYGYTF
TRBV25-1	once	.	TRBJ2-7	TGTGCCAGCAGTGAGGGCGGGGCCTACGAGCAGTACTTC	CASSEGGAYEQYF
TRBV18	.	TRBD2	TRBJ2-2	TGTGCCAGCTCACCACCGGGGCTAGCGGGGTCCGGGGAGCTGTTTTTT	CASSPPGLAGSGELFF